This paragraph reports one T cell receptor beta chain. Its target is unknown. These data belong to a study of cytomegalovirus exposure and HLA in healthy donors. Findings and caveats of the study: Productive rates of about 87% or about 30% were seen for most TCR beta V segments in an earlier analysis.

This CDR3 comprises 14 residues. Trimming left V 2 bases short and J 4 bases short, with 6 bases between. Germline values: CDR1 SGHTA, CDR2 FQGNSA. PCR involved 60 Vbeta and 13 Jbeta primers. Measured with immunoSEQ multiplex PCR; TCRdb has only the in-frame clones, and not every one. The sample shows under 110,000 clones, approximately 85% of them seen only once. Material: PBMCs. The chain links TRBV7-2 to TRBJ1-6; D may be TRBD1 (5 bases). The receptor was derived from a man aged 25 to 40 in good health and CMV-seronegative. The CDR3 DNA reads TGTGCCAGCAGCTTACAGGGATATAATTCACCCCTCCACTTT. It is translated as CASSLQGYNSPLHF.